The 18 T cell receptor beta chains listed next were all sequenced from one sample in a study of T cell changes during pregnancy in multiple sclerosis. Sequencing used immunoSEQ multiplex PCR; TCRdb keeps in-frame clones, though not all of them. The sample has roughly 110,000 clones, roughly 92% seen once. Sequenced here: peripheral blood, sampled in the third trimester of pregnancy. The receptor set was obtained from a female donor with multiple sclerosis, enrolled in a pregnancy study.

This chain connects TRBV30 to TRBJ2-7, with 10 bases lining up with TRBD2. The length of the CDR3 is 14 residues. CDR1 and CDR2 from the germline V gene are GTSNPN and SVGIG (reference sequence). V shed 3 bases and J 4 bases; nucleotides not matched to a gene: 6. CDR3 nucleotide sequence: TGTGCCTGGAGAGCCGGACTAGCGGAATACGAGCAGTACTTC. Translation: CAWRAGLAEYEQYF.

The chain employs TRBV6-1 and TRBJ2-7; tentative D call: TRBD2 (6 bases). The CDR3 runs to 15 residues. CDR1 and CDR2 from the germline V gene are MNHNS and SASEGT. V was clipped by 2 bases and J by 3 bases, with 14 bases between them. CDR3 DNA sequence: TGTGCCAGCAGTGAATCAACGGGAGAAAGCTACGAGCAGTACTTC. Its translation: CASSESTGESYEQYF.

CDR3 DNA sequence: TGTGCCAGCAGCTCCCACCTAGGGAGGGGGGATCAGCCCCAGCATTTT. Protein product: CASSSHLGRGDQPQHF. This rearrangement joins TRBV7-9 to TRBJ1-5; weak D call: TRBD1 (6 bases). Germline CDR1 and CDR2: SEHNR and FQNEAQ (reference sequence). The CDR3 has 16 amino acids. V lost 4 bases, J lost 5 bases, and 18 bases lay in between.

The chain employs TRBV21-1 and TRBJ2-7; the D segment call TRBD2 is taken from the table without a DNA check. TRBV21-1 represents a pseudogene. The CDR3 runs 16 residues. CDR3 region: CASSKEPLVYSYEQYF. As DNA, the CDR3 is TGTGCCAGCAGCAAAGAGCCCCTTGTCTACTCCTACGAGCAGTACTTC.

The chain couples TRBV28 to TRBJ1-2, with 8 bases matching TRBD1. The V and J ends lost 5 bases and 8 bases, in that order; junction bases with no gene match: 13. This CDR3 has 15 residues. Germline V gene sequence: CDR1 MDHEN, CDR2 SYDVKM. CDR3 DNA: TGTGCCAGCAGTCAGTACAGGGGGGTCCTTGGGGGCTACACCTTC. Protein sequence: CASSQYRGVLGGYTF.

This clone was observed once. The chain uses TRBV2 and TRBJ1-2, with TRBD1 as a possible D gene (5 bases). The V gene's germline CDR1 is SNHLY and CDR2 FYNNEI. This CDR3 spans 14 amino acids. V was cut by 4 bases and J by 5 bases, with 14 bases left in between. CDR3 in DNA: TGTGCCAGCAGTGCGGAGGGGTCTAGGTATGGCTACACCTTC. Encoded protein: CASSAEGSRYGYTF.

V gene TRBV28 combines with J gene TRBJ1-6; tentatively, D is TRBD1 (6 bases). CDR1 is MDHEN, CDR2 SYDVKM, per germline. The CDR3 is 12 amino acids. V lost 7 bases and J 9 bases, leaving 10 bases between the germline ends. CDR3 nucleotide sequence: TGTGCCAGCATGGCAGGGGTTTCACCCCTCCACTTT. The encoded protein is CASMAGVSPLHF.

This clone was seen once. The identical CDR3 is also encoded by other nucleotide sequences in the sample. The gene calls are TRBV5-1 and TRBJ1-3; 8 bases match TRBD1. The germline V gene has CDR1 SGHRS and CDR2 YFSETQ. With 5 bases clipped from V and 3 bases from J, the junction kept 7 bases outside the gene matches. CDR3 length: 15 residues. The DNA of the CDR3 is TGCGCCAGCAGTATCGGACAGGGAGGTGGAAACACCATATATTTT. Amino acid sequence: CASSIGQGGGNTIYF. Looking up the rest from reference TRBV5-1 and TRBJ1-3 gives the full variable domain: KAGVTQTPRYLIKTRGQQVTLSCSPISGHRSVSWYQQTPGQGLQFLFEYFSETQRNKGNFPGRFSGRQFSNSRSEMNVSTLELGDSALYLCASSIGQGGGNTIYFGEGSWLTVV.

V gene TRBV10-3 combines with J gene TRBJ2-7, with D possibly matching TRBD1 (5 bases). The V and J ends lost 2 bases and 4 bases respectively, with 12 bases between them. The length of the CDR3 is 14 residues. The germline V gene encodes CDR1 ENHRY and CDR2 SYGVKD. CDR3 sequence (DNA): TGTGCCATCAGTGAGGTTGACAGATGGTACGAGCAGTACTTC. This encodes CAISEVDRWYEQYF.

The rearrangement links TRBV30 to TRBJ1-2; D may be TRBD1 (5 bases). The germline V gene has CDR1 GTSNPN and CDR2 SVGIG (reference sequence). With 5 bases removed from V and 0 bases from J, the gap between germline ends came to 13 bases. The CDR3 consists of 14 residues. CDR3 coding DNA: TGTGCCTGGGCCCGACAGCACTCTAACTATGGCTACACCTTC. Amino acid sequence: CAWARQHSNYGYTF.

The chain is built from TRBV11-2 and TRBJ2-3; the D gene is possibly TRBD2 (5 bases). The CDR3 sequence is 15 residues long. The ends were cut back, 5 bases at V and 4 bases at J, with 16 bases in the middle. CDR1 SGHAT and CDR2 FQNNGV come from the germline V gene. CDR3 sequence reads: CASSRRGAEADTQYF. In nucleotides, the CDR3 is TGTGCCAGCAGCCGACGGGGAGCGGAGGCAGATACGCAGTATTTT.

J is TRBJ2-7 and V is TRBV9; TRBD2 matches at 7 bases. CDR1 is SGDLS and CDR2 is YYNGEE in the germline V gene. The CDR3 loop spans 15 amino acids. The V gene end was trimmed by 0 bases and the J gene end by 6 bases; junction bases not matched to a gene: 9. CDR3 bases: TGTGCCAGCAGCGTAGAAGGTCTGCCGGGGGGCGAGCAGTACTTC. This sequence encodes CASSVEGLPGGEQYF.

CDR3 protein: CSVEPRGRGDTQYF. The CDR3 DNA sequence: TGCAGCGTTGAACCCAGGGGGCGCGGAGATACGCAGTATTTT. V usage is TRBV29-1 and J usage is TRBJ2-3, with 8 bases identical to TRBD1. Germline V gives CDR1 SQVTM, CDR2 ANQGSEA. The CDR3 consists of 14 residues. V shed 2 bases, J shed 5 bases, and the junction held 6 bases outside the gene matches.

CDR3 loop: CASSIVGRLAKNIQYF. In DNA form, the CDR3 reads TGTGCCAGTAGTATAGTGGGGAGACTAGCCAAAAACATTCAGTACTTC. The chain combines TRBV19 with TRBJ2-4, with a tentative D call TRBD2 (5 bases). The germline gives CDR1 LNHDA, CDR2 SQIVND (reference sequence). The V gene lost 1 base and the J gene lost 0 bases, with 10 bases spanning the gap. The CDR3 sequence is 16 residues long. Together with reference TRBV19 and TRBJ2-4, the CDR3 gives the full variable domain: DGGITQSPKYLFRKEGQNVTLSCEQNLNHDAMYWYRQDPGQGLRLIYYSQIVNDFQKGDIAEGYSVSREKKESFPLTVTSAQKNPTAFYLCASSIVGRLAKNIQYFGAGTRLSVL.

The chain has TRBV5-1 and TRBJ2-7, with 9 bases matching TRBD1. The V segment lost 4 bases and the J segment 5 bases; nucleotides outside the gene matches: 4. From germline, CDR1 is SGHRS and CDR2 YFSETQ. This CDR3 has 13 residues. The CDR3 loop is CASSQGTGNEQYF. The CDR3 DNA reads as TGCGCCAGCAGCCAAGGGACAGGGAACGAGCAGTACTTC. Drawing the rest from reference TRBV5-1 and TRBJ2-7, the complete variable domain is KAGVTQTPRYLIKTRGQQVTLSCSPISGHRSVSWYQQTPGQGLQFLFEYFSETQRNKGNFPGRFSGRQFSNSRSEMNVSTLELGDSALYLCASSQGTGNEQYFGPGTRLTVT.

This rearrangement joins TRBV28 to TRBJ2-1, with 7 bases identical to TRBD2. CDR3 length equals 13 residues. V lost 6 bases and J lost 6; bases outside the gene matches: 5. Germline loops: CDR1 MDHEN, CDR2 SYDVKM. The CDR3 DNA reads as TGTGCCAGCAGCCTCAGCGGGACCAATGAGCAGTTCTTC. Amino acids: CASSLSGTNEQFF.

The chain recombines TRBV19 with TRBJ2-7, with TRBD1 matching 8 bases. Losses at the gene ends were 0 bases for V and 3 bases for J; bases not matched to a gene: 4. CDR1 is LNHDA and CDR2 is SQIVND in the germline V gene (reference sequence). The length of the CDR3 is 15 residues. CDR3 coding DNA: TGTGCCAGTAGTATAGACGACAGGGGAGGCTACGAGCAGTACTTC. Amino acids: CASSIDDRGGYEQYF.

This chain joins TRBV7-9 and TRBJ2-3; 8 nucleotides match TRBD2. Looked up from germline, CDR1 is SEHNR and CDR2 is FQNEAQ (reference sequence). The CDR3 covers 16 residues. V was pared by 1 base and J by 6 bases, with 9 bases of the junction left unmatched. The CDR3 sequence is CASSLGRAGVGDTQYF. In DNA, the CDR3 is TGTGCCAGCAGCTTAGGACGAGCGGGAGTAGGTGATACGCAGTATTTT.